The 10 T cell receptor beta chains below all came from one sample that was sequenced in a study of blood T cell repertoires in COVID-19. Here immunoSEQ multiplex PCR was the method, and the copy in TCRdb shows in-frame clones only, minus some. The sample consists of 70,000 to 85,000 clones, roughly 86% of them appearing once. Sample: peripheral blood. These receptors all come from a woman aged 60-75 years with acute or convalescent COVID-19.

Notes on this clone: This same CDR3 is encoded by further DNA sequences in the sample. The rearrangement links TRBV9 to TRBJ2-2, with 7 nucleotides matching TRBD1. Trimming at V came to 0 bases and at J to 0 bases, leaving 2 bases not matched to a gene. Germline V gives CDR1 SGDLS, CDR2 YYNGEE. The CDR3 extends over 16 amino acids. This chain's CDR3 is CASSVGTGANTGELFF. The DNA for the CDR3 is TGTGCCAGCAGCGTAGGGACAGGAGCGAACACCGGGGAGCTGTTTTTT.

The chain uses TRBV6-2 or TRBV6-3 and TRBJ2-4, with 11 bases matching TRBD2. V shed 5 bases and J 1 base; nucleotides not matched to a gene: 10. This CDR3 comprises 18 residues. Germline CDR1 MNHEY, CDR2 SVGEGT. The CDR3 DNA reads as TGTGCCAGCAGTCGGACTAGCGGGCGGGCGGAGGCCAAAAACATTCAGTACTTC. Its protein is CASSRTSGRAEAKNIQYF.

CDR3: CATIHGGGYEQYF. In nucleotides, the CDR3 is TGTGCCACCATACACGGGGGGGGCTACGAGCAGTACTTC. The V call is TRBV28, the J call TRBJ2-7, with 8 nucleotides matching TRBD2. With 10 bases clipped from V and 3 bases from J, the junction kept 8 bases outside the gene matches. This CDR3 spans 13 amino acids. The germline gives CDR1 MDHEN, CDR2 SYDVKM.

V is TRBV5-1 and J is TRBJ1-2, with D perhaps matching TRBD1 (5 bases). CDR1 and CDR2 (germline): SGHRS, YFSETQ. V shed 4 bases and J shed 4 bases, with 14 bases lying between them. The CDR3 loop spans 14 amino acids. As DNA, the CDR3 is TGCGCCAGCAGCATTGGCGGGGGTGGCTATGGCTACACCTTC. Residues: CASSIGGGGYGYTF.

The chain has TRBV3-1 (or the pseudogene TRBV3-2) and TRBJ1-2, with 7 bases aligning to TRBD1. Trimming cost V 1 base and J 7 bases; bases outside gene matches: 6. Germline lookup yields CDR1 LGHDT and CDR2 YNNKEL (reference sequence). CDR3 size: 14 residues. In DNA, the CDR3 is TGTGCCAGCAGCCAAGGTGGGACAGCGGTTGGCTACACCTTC. This sequence encodes CASSQGGTAVGYTF.

V is TRBV9 and J is TRBJ2-3; D gene uncertain. The CDR3 has 13 residues. The germline V gene has CDR1 SGDLS and CDR2 YYNGEE. V lost 0 bases to trimming and J lost 0 bases, with 2 bases between them. The CDR3 region has the DNA TGTGCCAGCAGCGTAGCTAGCACAGATACGCAGTATTTT. Amino acid sequence: CASSVASTDTQYF. The whole variable domain, remainder taken from reference TRBV9 and TRBJ2-3, is DSGVTQTPKHLITATGQRVTLRCSPRSGDLSVYWYQQSLDQGLQFLIQYYNGEERAKGNILERFSAQQFPDLHSELNLSSLELGDSALYFCASSVASTDTQYFGPGTRLTVL.

J is TRBJ2-1 and V is TRBV5-4; 9 positions match TRBD1. The CDR3 has 15 amino acids. V was clipped by 4 bases and J by 4 bases; unmatched bases: 6. Germline lookup yields CDR1 SGHNT and CDR2 YYREEE (reference sequence). The CDR3 coding sequence is TGTGCCAGCAGCCCACAGGGGGCTTCGTACAATGAGCAGTTCTTC. This encodes CASSPQGASYNEQFF.

The V call is TRBV28, the J call TRBJ1-3; possible D gene TRBD1, 5 bases. V was shortened by 6 bases and J by 9 bases, with 9 bases between the two germline ends. The CDR3 consists of 11 residues. Germline-derived CDR1 and CDR2 are MDHEN and SYDVKM. CDR3 nucleotides: TGTGCCAGCAGGTCCCAGGGCACCATATATTTT. The encoded protein is CASRSQGTIYF.

The chain recombines TRBV25-1 with TRBJ1-6; the match to TRBD1 covers 7 bases. Trimming removed 4 bases from V and 10 bases from J; junction bases left unmatched: 13. The CDR3 runs to 16 residues. The germline CDR1 and CDR2 sequences are MGHDK and SYGVNS. The CDR3 here is CASSAALTGEESPLHF. The DNA of the CDR3 is TGTGCCAGCAGTGCCGCCCTTACAGGGGAGGAATCACCCCTCCACTTT.

This clone showed up just a few times. CDR3 protein: CASSRELSYSYNSPLHF. The DNA of the CDR3 is TGTGCCAGCAGCCGAGAGTTGAGCTACTCCTATAATTCACCCCTCCACTTT. The chain couples TRBV7-8 to TRBJ1-6; D gene ambiguous. Trimming cost V 5 bases and J 0 bases, with 14 bases left between them. The CDR3 covers 17 residues. Germline CDR1 and CDR2: SGHVS and FQNEAQ.